The 18 T cell receptor beta chains reported below all come from one sample, sequenced in a study of cytomegalovirus exposure and HLA in healthy donors. Vbeta (60) and Jbeta (13) primers were used in the PCR. Sequenced by immunoSEQ multiplex PCR; TCRdb stores in-frame clones only, minus some. The sample carries tens of thousands of clones, around 81% recorded once. The sequenced sample was PBMCs. The receptors originated from a woman in her 30s in good health and CMV-seronegative.

This clone has a single count. The chain couples TRBV6-4 to TRBJ2-5; tentative D call: TRBD1 (6 bases). The germline V and J ends were trimmed by 3 bases and 13 bases, with 18 bases remaining between them. The CDR3 has 13 amino acids. Germline loops: CDR1 MRHNA, CDR2 SNTAGT. This CDR3 is CASSEGITGRRYF. The CDR3, as DNA: TGTGCCAGCAGTGAGGGGATAACAGGGAGACGGTACTTC.

This clone was counted only a few times. J is TRBJ2-3 and V is TRBV5-6, with D maybe TRBD1 (5 bases). Trimming removed 4 bases from V and 2 bases from J, with 11 bases in between. CDR1 SGHDT and CDR2 YYEEEE come from the germline V gene. The CDR3 runs to 14 residues. CDR3 DNA: TGTGCCAGCAGCCTGACAGTCATCACAGATACGCAGTATTTT. Amino acid sequence: CASSLTVITDTQYF.

The rearrangement joins TRBV27 to TRBJ2-5; possibly TRBD1 for D (6 bases). Trimming cost V 6 bases and J 2 bases, with 10 bases left between them. CDR3 length: 13 amino acids. The V gene's germline CDR1 is MNHEY and CDR2 SMNVEV (reference sequence). The CDR3 DNA reads TGTGCCAGCAGGAACAGGGAGCAAGAGACCCAGTACTTC. Translating it yields CASRNREQETQYF.

The rearrangement uses TRBV7-9 and TRBJ2-5; 11 nucleotides agree with TRBD2. Germline V gene lookup returns CDR1 SEHNR and CDR2 FQNEAQ (reference sequence). The length of the CDR3 is 16 residues. J lost 1 base, V lost 2 bases, and 3 bases had no gene match. The chain's CDR3 is CASSLPTSGAQETQYF. DNA for the CDR3: TGTGCCAGCAGCTTACCGACTAGCGGGGCCCAAGAGACCCAGTACTTC.

This clone was recorded once. The rearrangement joins TRBV28 to TRBJ1-5, with 8 bases fitting TRBD1. The CDR3 runs 13 residues. V lost 6 bases, J lost 6 bases, and 4 bases stayed unmatched. Germline V gives CDR1 MDHEN, CDR2 SYDVKM. For the CDR3, the DNA is TGTGCCAGCAGCCTCAGGGGGCCTCAGCCCCAGCATTTT. It translates to CASSLRGPQPQHF.

Concerning this clone: Its ends do not fully match the called genes, so a read error is possible. The chain has TRBV28 and TRBJ1-2; 9 positions agree with TRBD1. CDR1 is MDHEN, CDR2 SYDVKM, per germline. The CDR3 is 14 amino acids. The CDR3 here is CASSIGTGNYGCTF. CDR3 DNA: TGTGCCAGCAGCATCGGGACAGGGAACTATGGCTGCACCTTC.

On this clone: Relative to the germline gene, one junction end is altered; a read error may explain this. The gene calls are TRBV7-9 and TRBJ1-4; D is uncertain. Germline-derived CDR1 and CDR2 are SEHNR and FQNEAQ (reference sequence). The CDR3 runs to 18 residues. The DNA of the CDR3 is TGTTCCAGCAGCCCCCCCGCGGCGTCCCTGACAACTAATGAAAAACTGTTTTTT. Translated, it gives CSSSPPAASLTTNEKLFF.

The chain uses TRBV7-9 and TRBJ2-5, with 7 bases identical to TRBD2. The length of the CDR3 is 15 residues. V lost 2 bases and J lost 5; bases outside the gene matches: 8. CDR1 and CDR2 from the germline V gene are SEHNR and FQNEAQ (reference sequence). CDR3 sequence (DNA): TGTGCCAGCAGCTTAACAAAGCGGGACCGGGAGACCCAGTACTTC. It codes for CASSLTKRDRETQYF.

This chain connects TRBV10-2 to TRBJ2-7; D is perhaps TRBD2 (5 bases). Trimming stripped 2 bases from V and 5 bases from J, with 13 bases between. This CDR3 is built from 14 residues. Germline V gene data show CDR1 as WSHSY and CDR2 as SAAADI. The CDR3 spells CASSENLGVNEQYF. DNA for the CDR3: TGCGCCAGCAGTGAGAACCTGGGAGTAAACGAGCAGTACTTC.

This clone appeared a single time. Here the CDR3 reads CASSLGTSGSGDTQYF. CDR3 DNA sequence: TGTGCCAGCAGCTTAGGGACTAGCGGGAGCGGTGATACGCAGTATTTT. The V gene is TRBV11-3, the J gene TRBJ2-3, with 13 bases identical to TRBD2. Germline lookup yields CDR1 SGHNT and CDR2 YENEEA. The CDR3 runs 16 residues. V dropped 1 base and J dropped 6; count of bases not matched to a gene: 4.

DNA for the CDR3: TGTGCCAGCAGCGCTTTAGCGGGAGTGGGGTTCTTC. It yields the protein CASSALAGVGFF. The genes are TRBV5-5 and TRBJ2-1; the match to TRBD2 covers 9 bases. The CDR3 covers 12 residues. Germline trimming cut 4 bases from V and 15 bases from J; bases unmatched to any gene: 8. Germline CDR1 reads SGHKS; CDR2 reads YYEKEE (reference sequence).

This clone was counted a few times. CDR3 sequence (DNA): TGCGCCAGCAGCTCGACTACCAAAGAGACCCAGTACTTC. It codes for CASSSTTKETQYF. The chain couples TRBV5-1 to TRBJ2-5; a weak D match, TRBD2 (5 bases). Between the trimmed V and J ends, which lost 3 bases and 3 bases, there was a span of 9 bases. Germline V gene sequence: CDR1 SGHRS, CDR2 YFSETQ. This CDR3 spans 13 amino acids. The full variable domain, rest sourced from reference TRBV5-1 and TRBJ2-5, is KAGVTQTPRYLIKTRGQQVTLSCSPISGHRSVSWYQQTPGQGLQFLFEYFSETQRNKGNFPGRFSGRQFSNSRSEMNVSTLELGDSALYLCASSSTTKETQYFGPGTRLLVL.

The CDR3 nucleotides are TGTGCCAGCAGTGGAACTACGTCCAATGAGCAGTTCTTC. Protein: CASSGTTSNEQFF. The chain couples TRBV6-4 to TRBJ2-1; D uncertain. V dropped 4 bases and J dropped 6 bases, with 10 bases sitting between them. Germline V CDR1 and CDR2: MRHNA, SNTAGT. The CDR3 length is 13 residues.

The chain employs TRBV19 and TRBJ2-2, with TRBD2 matching over 7 bases. The CDR3 spans 15 residues. Germline CDR1 reads LNHDA; CDR2 reads SQIVND (reference sequence). The V segment lost 3 bases and the J segment 7 bases; nucleotides outside the gene matches: 8. The CDR3 loop is CASSMRTPGGGELFF. The CDR3, as DNA: TGTGCCAGTAGTATGAGGACTCCGGGGGGCGGGGAGCTGTTTTTT.

This chain links TRBV9 with TRBJ2-7; 7 bases line up with TRBD2. V was pared by 0 bases and J by 7 bases, with 4 bases of the junction left unmatched. The CDR3 has 13 residues. CDR1 SGDLS and CDR2 YYNGEE come from the germline V gene. In DNA form, the CDR3 reads TGTGCCAGCAGCGTAGGGGAACTAGCGGAGCAGTACTTC. This codes for CASSVGELAEQYF.

On this clone: Different DNA sequences within this sample yield the same CDR3. The chain combines TRBV19 with TRBJ1-1; D is ambiguous. This CDR3 contains 12 residues. Germline V gene lookup returns CDR1 LNHDA and CDR2 SQIVND (reference sequence). V shed 5 bases and J shed 1 base, with 5 bases lying between them. The CDR3 sequence: CASSPRNTEAFF. The CDR3, as DNA: TGTGCCAGTAGTCCCCGGAACACTGAAGCTTTCTTT.

The chain's CDR3 is CASSPRTGWVADTQYF. DNA of the CDR3: TGTGCCAGTAGTCCGCGGACAGGGTGGGTCGCAGATACGCAGTATTTT. V and J are TRBV19 and TRBJ2-3; 8 bases map to TRBD1. V shed 5 bases and J 4 bases; nucleotides not matched to a gene: 11. The V gene's germline CDR1 is LNHDA and CDR2 SQIVND (reference sequence). The CDR3 has 16 amino acids. The whole variable domain, filled in from reference TRBV19 and TRBJ2-3, reads DGGITQSPKYLFRKEGQNVTLSCEQNLNHDAMYWYRQDPGQGLRLIYYSQIVNDFQKGDIAEGYSVSREKKESFPLTVTSAQKNPTAFYLCASSPRTGWVADTQYFGPGTRLTVL.

V gene TRBV6-5 combines with J gene TRBJ2-3, with TRBD1 as a possible D gene (6 bases). This CDR3 is built from 13 residues. Trimming cost V 6 bases and J 6 bases, with 13 bases left between them. Germline CDR1 is MNHEY and CDR2 is SVGAGI. DNA of the CDR3: TGTGCCAGCAGAAGACCGACAGGTGATACGCAGTATTTT. Translation gives CASRRPTGDTQYF.